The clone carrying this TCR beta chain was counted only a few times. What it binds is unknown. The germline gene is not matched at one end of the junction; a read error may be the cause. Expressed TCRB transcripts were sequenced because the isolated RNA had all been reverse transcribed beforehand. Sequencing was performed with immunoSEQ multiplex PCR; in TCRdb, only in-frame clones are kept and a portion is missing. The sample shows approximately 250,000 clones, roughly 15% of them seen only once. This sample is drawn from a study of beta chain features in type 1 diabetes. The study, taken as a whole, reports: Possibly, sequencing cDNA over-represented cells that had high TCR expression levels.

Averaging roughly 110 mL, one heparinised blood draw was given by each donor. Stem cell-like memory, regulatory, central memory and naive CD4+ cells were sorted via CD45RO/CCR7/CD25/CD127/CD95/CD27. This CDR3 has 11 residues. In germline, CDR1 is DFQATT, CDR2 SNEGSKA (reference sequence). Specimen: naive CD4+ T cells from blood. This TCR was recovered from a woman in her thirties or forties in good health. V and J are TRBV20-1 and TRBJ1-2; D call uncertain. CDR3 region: CSARDETWISF. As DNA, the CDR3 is TGCAGTGCTAGAGACGAGACATGGATCAGCTTC.